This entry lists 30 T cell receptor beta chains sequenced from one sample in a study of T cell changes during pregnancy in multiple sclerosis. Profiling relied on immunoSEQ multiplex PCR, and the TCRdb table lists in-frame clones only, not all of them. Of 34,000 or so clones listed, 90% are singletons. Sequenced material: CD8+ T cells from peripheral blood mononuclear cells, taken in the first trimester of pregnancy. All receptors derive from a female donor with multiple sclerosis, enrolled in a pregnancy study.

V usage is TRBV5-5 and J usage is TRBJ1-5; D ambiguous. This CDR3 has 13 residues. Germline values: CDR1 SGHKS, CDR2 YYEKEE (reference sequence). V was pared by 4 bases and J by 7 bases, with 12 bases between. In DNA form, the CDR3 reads TGTGCCAGCAGCAACGGAGTGGAGCAGCCCCAGCATTTT. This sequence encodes CASSNGVEQPQHF.

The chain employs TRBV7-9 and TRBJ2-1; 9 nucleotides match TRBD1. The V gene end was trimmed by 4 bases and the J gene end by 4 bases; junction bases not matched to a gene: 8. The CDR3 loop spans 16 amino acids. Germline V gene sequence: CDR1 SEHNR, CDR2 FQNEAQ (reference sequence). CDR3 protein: CASSSNRDRGYNEQFF. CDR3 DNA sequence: TGTGCCAGCAGCTCTAACCGAGACAGGGGGTACAATGAGCAGTTCTTC.

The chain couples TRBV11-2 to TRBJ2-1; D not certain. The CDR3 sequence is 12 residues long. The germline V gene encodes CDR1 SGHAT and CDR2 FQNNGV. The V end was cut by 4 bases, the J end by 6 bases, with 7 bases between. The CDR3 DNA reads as TGTGCCAGCAGCTCGATAGCCAATGAGCAGTTCTTC. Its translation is CASSSIANEQFF.

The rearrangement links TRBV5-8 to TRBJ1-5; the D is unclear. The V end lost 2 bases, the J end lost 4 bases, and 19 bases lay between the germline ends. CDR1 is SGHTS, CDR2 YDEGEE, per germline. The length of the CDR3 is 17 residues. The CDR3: CASSFDSIWRVNQPQHF. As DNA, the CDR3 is TGTGCCAGCAGCTTCGATTCAATTTGGAGGGTAAATCAGCCCCAGCATTTT.

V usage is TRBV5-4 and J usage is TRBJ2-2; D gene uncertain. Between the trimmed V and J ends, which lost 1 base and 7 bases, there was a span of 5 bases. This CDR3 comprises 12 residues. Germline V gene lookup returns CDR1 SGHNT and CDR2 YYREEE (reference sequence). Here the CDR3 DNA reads TGTGCCAGCAGCTTGAGCATCGGGGAGCTGTTTTTT. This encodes CASSLSIGELFF.

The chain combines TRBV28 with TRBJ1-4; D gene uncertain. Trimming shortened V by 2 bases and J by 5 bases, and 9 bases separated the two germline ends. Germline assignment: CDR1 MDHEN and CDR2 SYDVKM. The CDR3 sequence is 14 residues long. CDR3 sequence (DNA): TGTGCCAGCAGTTTAAACAGCTACAATGAAAAACTGTTTTTT. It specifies CASSLNSYNEKLFF.

The CDR3 coding sequence is TGTGCCAGCAGGAGGACAGGTAGCACAGATACGCAGTATTTT. This encodes CASRRTGSTDTQYF. The chain is built from TRBV27 and TRBJ2-3; the match to TRBD1 covers 7 bases. This CDR3 spans 14 amino acids. The junction had 3 bases not matched to a gene; V was cut back by 6 bases and J by 0 bases. Looked up from germline, CDR1 is MNHEY and CDR2 is SMNVEV (reference sequence).

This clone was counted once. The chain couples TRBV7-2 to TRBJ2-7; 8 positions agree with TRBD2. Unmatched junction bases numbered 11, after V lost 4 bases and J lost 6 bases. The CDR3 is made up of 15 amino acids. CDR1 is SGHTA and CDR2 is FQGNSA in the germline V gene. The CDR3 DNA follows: TGTGCCAGCAGCTATCTGACTAGCGCAGTACCCGAGCAGTACTTC. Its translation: CASSYLTSAVPEQYF.

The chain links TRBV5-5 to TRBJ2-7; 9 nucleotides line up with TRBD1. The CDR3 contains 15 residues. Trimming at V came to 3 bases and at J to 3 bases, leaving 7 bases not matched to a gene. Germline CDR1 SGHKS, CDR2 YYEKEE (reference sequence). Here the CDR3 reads CASSYGQGRGYEQYF. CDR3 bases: TGTGCCAGCAGCTACGGACAGGGGCGAGGCTACGAGCAGTACTTC.

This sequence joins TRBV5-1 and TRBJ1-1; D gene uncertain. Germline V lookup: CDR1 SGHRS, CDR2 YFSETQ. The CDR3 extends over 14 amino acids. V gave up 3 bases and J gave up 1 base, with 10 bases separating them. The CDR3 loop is CASSSAAGNTEAFF. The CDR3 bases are TGCGCCAGCAGCTCTGCTGCCGGGAACACTGAAGCTTTCTTT. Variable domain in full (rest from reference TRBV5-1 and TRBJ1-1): KAGVTQTPRYLIKTRGQQVTLSCSPISGHRSVSWYQQTPGQGLQFLFEYFSETQRNKGNFPGRFSGRQFSNSRSEMNVSTLELGDSALYLCASSSAAGNTEAFFGQGTRLTVV.

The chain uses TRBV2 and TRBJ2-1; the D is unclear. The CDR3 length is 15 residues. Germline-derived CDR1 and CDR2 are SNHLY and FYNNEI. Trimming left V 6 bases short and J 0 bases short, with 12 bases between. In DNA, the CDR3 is TGTGCCAGCAGCGGTGGCTGGAGCTCCTACAATGAGCAGTTCTTC. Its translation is CASSGGWSSYNEQFF.

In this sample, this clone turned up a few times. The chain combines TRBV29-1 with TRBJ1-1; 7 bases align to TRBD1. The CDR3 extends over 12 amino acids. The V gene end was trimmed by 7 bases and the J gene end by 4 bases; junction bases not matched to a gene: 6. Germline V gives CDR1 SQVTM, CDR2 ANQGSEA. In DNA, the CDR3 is TGCAGCGCTCGACAGGGATCCACTGAAGCTTTCTTT. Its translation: CSARQGSTEAFF.

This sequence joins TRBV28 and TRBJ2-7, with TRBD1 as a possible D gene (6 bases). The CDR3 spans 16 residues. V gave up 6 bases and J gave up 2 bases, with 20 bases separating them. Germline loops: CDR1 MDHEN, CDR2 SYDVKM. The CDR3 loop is CASSPAPERGTYEQYF. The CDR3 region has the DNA TGTGCCAGCAGCCCTGCCCCGGAAAGGGGGACCTACGAGCAGTACTTC.

CDR3 sequence: CASRPPGGDGYTF. The CDR3 coding sequence is TGTGCCAGCAGACCCCCGGGGGGAGATGGCTACACCTTC. The V gene is TRBV28, the J gene TRBJ1-2, with D possibly being TRBD1 (5 bases). Looked up from germline, CDR1 is MDHEN and CDR2 is SYDVKM. Trimming removed 6 bases from V and 6 bases from J, with 14 bases in between. This CDR3 is 13 amino acids long.

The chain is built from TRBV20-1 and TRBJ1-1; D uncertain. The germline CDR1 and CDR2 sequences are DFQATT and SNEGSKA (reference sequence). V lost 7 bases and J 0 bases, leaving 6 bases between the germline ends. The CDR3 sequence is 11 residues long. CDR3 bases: TGCAGTGTCTGGCTGAACACTGAAGCTTTCTTT. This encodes CSVWLNTEAFF.

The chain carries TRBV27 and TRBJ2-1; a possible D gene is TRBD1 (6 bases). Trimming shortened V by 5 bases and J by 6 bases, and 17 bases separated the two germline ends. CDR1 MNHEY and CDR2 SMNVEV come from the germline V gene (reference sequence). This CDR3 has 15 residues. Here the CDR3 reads CASSPQGPRRNEQFF. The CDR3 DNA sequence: TGTGCCAGCAGTCCCCAGGGGCCCAGGCGCAATGAGCAGTTCTTC.

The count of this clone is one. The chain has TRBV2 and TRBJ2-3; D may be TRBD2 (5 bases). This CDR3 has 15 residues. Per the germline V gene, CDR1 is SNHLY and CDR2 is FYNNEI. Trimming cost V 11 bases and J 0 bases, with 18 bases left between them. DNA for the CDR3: TGTGCCTTACATCGGGGAGTCGACAGCACAGATACGCAGTATTTT. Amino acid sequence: CALHRGVDSTDTQYF.

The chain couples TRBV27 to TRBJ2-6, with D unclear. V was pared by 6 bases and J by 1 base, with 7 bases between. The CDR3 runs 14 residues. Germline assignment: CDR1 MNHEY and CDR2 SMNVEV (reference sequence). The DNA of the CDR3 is TGTGCCAGCAGCCCGTCGTCTGGGGCCAACGTCCTGACTTTC. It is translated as CASSPSSGANVLTF. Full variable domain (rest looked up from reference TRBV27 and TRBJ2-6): EAQVTQNPRYLITVTGKKLTVTCSQNMNHEYMSWYRQDPGLGLRQIYYSMNVEVTDKGDVPEGYKVSRKEKRNFPLILESPSPNQTSLYFCASSPSSGANVLTFGAGSRLTVL.

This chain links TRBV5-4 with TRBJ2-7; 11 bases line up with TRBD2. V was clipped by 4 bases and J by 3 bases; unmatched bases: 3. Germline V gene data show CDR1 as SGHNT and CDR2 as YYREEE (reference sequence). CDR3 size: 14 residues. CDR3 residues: CASSTGLAVYEQYF. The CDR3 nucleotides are TGTGCCAGCAGCACGGGACTAGCGGTCTACGAGCAGTACTTC.

Here the CDR3 DNA reads TGTGCCATCGGAGACAATGAGCAGTTCTTC. It translates to CAIGDNEQFF. V gene TRBV10-3 combines with J gene TRBJ2-1, with unresolved D. V lost 8 bases, J lost 5 bases, and 4 bases lay in between. Germline values: CDR1 ENHRY, CDR2 SYGVKD. The CDR3 has 10 amino acids.

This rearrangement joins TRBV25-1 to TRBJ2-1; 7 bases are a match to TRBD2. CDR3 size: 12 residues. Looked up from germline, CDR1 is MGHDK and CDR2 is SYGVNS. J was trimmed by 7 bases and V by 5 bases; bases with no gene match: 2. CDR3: CASSWGGNEQFF. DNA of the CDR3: TGTGCCAGCAGTTGGGGGGGGAATGAGCAGTTCTTC.

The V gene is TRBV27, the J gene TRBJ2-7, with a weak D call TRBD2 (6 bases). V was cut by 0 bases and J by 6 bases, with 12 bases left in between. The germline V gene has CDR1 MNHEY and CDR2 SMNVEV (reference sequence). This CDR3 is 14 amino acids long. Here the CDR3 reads CASSLSTSFSEQYF. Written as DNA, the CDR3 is TGTGCCAGCAGTTTATCGACTAGTTTCTCCGAGCAGTACTTC.

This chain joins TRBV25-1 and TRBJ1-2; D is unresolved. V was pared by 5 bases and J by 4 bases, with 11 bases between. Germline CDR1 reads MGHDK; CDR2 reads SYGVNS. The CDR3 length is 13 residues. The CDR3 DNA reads TGTGCCAGCAGTCAGGCAGACCTCTATGGCTACACCTTC. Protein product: CASSQADLYGYTF.

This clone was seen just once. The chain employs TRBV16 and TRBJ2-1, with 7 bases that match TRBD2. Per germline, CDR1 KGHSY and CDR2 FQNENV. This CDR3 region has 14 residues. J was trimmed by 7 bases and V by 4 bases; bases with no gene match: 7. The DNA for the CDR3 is TGTGCCAGCAGCCCCTGGGGGAGGGAAAATGAGCAGTTCTTC. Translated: CASSPWGRENEQFF.

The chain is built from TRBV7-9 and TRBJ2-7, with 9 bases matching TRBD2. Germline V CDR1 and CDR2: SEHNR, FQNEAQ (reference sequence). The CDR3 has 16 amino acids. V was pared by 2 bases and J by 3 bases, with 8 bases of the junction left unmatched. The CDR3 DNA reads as TGTGCCAGCAGCTTACCAGTAGCGGGAGAGAACTACGAGCAGTACTTC. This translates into CASSLPVAGENYEQYF.

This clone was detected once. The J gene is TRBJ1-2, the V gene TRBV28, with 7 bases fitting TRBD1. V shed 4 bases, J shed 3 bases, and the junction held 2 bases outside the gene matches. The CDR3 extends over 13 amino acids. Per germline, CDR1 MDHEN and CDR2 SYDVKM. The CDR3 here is CASSYTGDYGYTF. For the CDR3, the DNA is TGTGCCAGCAGTTATACAGGGGACTATGGCTACACCTTC.

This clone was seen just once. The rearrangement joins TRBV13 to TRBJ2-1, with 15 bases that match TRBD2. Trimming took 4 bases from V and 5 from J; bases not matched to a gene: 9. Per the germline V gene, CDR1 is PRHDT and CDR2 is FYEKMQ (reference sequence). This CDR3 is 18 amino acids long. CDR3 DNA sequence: TGTGCCAGCAGCTCTCCCGGGACTAGCGGGGGGAATGACAATGAGCAGTTCTTC. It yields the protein CASSSPGTSGGNDNEQFF.

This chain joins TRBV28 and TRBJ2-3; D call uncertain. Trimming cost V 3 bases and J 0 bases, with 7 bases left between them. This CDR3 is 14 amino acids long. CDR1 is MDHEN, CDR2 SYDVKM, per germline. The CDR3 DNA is TGTGCCAGCAGTTTGAGCGTTAGCACAGATACGCAGTATTTT. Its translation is CASSLSVSTDTQYF.

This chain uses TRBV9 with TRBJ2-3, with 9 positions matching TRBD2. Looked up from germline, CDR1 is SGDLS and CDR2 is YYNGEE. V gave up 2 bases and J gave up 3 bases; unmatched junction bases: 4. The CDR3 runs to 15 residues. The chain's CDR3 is CASSVGLAGTDTQYF. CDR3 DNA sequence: TGTGCCAGCAGCGTCGGGCTAGCGGGAACAGATACGCAGTATTTT.

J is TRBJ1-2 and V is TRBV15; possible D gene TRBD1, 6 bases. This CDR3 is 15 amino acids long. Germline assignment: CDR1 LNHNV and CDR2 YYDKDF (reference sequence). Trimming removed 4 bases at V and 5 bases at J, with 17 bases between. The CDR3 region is CATSTIRGEGYGYTF. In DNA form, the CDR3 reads TGTGCCACCAGCACCATAAGGGGGGAGGGGTATGGCTACACCTTC.